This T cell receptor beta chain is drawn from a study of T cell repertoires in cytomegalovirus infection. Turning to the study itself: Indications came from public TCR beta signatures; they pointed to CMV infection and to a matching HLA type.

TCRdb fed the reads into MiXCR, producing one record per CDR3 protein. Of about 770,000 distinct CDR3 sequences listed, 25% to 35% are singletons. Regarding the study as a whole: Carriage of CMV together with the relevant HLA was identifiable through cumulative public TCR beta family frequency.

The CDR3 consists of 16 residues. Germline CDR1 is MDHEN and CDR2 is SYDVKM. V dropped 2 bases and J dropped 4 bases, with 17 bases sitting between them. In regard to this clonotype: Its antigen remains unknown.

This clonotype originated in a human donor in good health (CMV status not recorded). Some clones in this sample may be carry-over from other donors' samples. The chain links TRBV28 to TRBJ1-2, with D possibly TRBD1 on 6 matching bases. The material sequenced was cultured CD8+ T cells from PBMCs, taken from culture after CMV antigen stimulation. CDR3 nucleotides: TGTGCCAGCAGTTTAACCGGGACACATTCCTCCTATGGCTACACCTTC. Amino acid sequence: CASSLTGTHSSYGYTF.